The rows below give T cell receptor beta chains drawn from one sample of a study of OX40 agonist ivuxolimab in advanced cancers. Sequenced by immunoSEQ multiplex PCR; TCRdb stores in-frame clones only, minus some. The table lists roughly 50,000 clones, approximately 90% of them singletons. This specimen consisted of CD4+ or CD8+ T cells sorted from blood, obtained in a trial of the OX40 agonist ivuxolimab. These receptors were obtained from an adult with an advanced solid tumor such as melanoma, head and neck, liver or kidney cancer. CDR3s include the opening cysteine and the closing phenylalanine or tryptophan. The D gene is left open where the match is weak. Not every row has a clone size; where given, it reads once, few, many or a size class.

>TRBJ1-1|TRBV4-3|few|NA
CASSQEQNTEAFF
TGCGCCAGCAGCCAAGAGCAGAACACTGAAGCTTTCTTT
>TRBJ1-6|TRBV19|NA|NA
CASSKTENSPLHF
TGTGCCAGTAGTAAGACAGAGAATTCACCCCTCCACTTT
>TRBJ1-1|TRBV18|NA|TRBD1
CASSPGSTGTEAFF
TGTGCCAGCTCACCAGGCTCGACAGGGACTGAAGCTTTCTTT
>TRBJ2-7|TRBV29-1|NA|NA
CSVEGQSVYEQYF
TGCAGCGTGGAAGGCCAGTCCGTCTACGAGCAGTACTTC
>TRBJ2-3|TRBV7-3|NA|NA
CASSLTGIGLDTQYF
TGTGCCAGCAGCTTAACGGGGATCGGATTAGATACGCAGTATTTT
>TRBJ1-5|TRBV19|NA|NA
CASSVTGSYQPQHF
TGTGCCAGTAGTGTTACAGGTAGTTATCAGCCCCAGCATTTT
>TRBJ1-2|TRBV19|few|NA
CATLTAGYTF
TGTGCCACTCTGACGGCAGGCTACACCTTC
>TRBJ2-7|TRBV6-5|few|NA
CASGGSGYEQYF
TGTGCCAGCGGGGGCAGCGGCTACGAGCAGTACTTC
>TRBJ2-3|TRBV11-2|NA|NA
CATTRGFTDTQYF
TGTGCCACCACGCGTGGGTTCACAGATACGCAGTATTTT
>TRBJ2-7|TRBV19|NA|NA
CASSIDRTDTYEQYF
TGTGCCAGTAGTATAGATCGGACGGACACCTACGAGCAGTACTTC
>TRBJ2-3|TRBV7-2|NA|TRBD2
CASSLTPSGGLTDTQYF
TGTGCCAGCAGCTTAACGCCGAGCGGGGGGTTAACAGATACGCAGTATTTT
>TRBJ1-3|TRBV4-3|NA|NA
CASSQDSGNTIYF
TGCGCCAGCAGCCAGGACTCTGGAAACACCATATATTTT
>TRBJ2-5|TRBV13|NA|NA
CASSFRFLSGRSQETQYF
TGTGCCAGCAGCTTCAGGTTTCTATCCGGGAGATCCCAAGAGACCCAGTACTTC
>TRBJ2-1|TRBV20-1|NA|NA
CSARETPREFF
TGCAGTGCTAGAGAGACCCCTCGGGAGTTCTTC